What follows are 5 T cell receptor beta chains derived from one specimen sequenced in a study of CD8 T cells in Susac syndrome. With random hexamers, 0.5 to 1 ug RNA was reverse transcribed. TCRdb ran MiXCR on the immunoSEQ multiplex PCR reads and lists one entry per CDR3 protein. This table has some 300,000 distinct CDR3 sequences, roughly 85% appearing once. Specimen: CD8+ T cells from PBMCs. The receptors were gathered from a human donor with multiple sclerosis.

The chain is built from TRBV18 and TRBJ1-5; 7 bases are a match to TRBD1. CDR1 is KGHSH, CDR2 LQKENI, per germline. CDR3 length: 19 residues. Trimming cost V 4 bases and J 0 bases; bases outside gene matches: 15. The CDR3 DNA sequence: TGTGCCAGCTCACAGCTCGAATTTAAACAGGGGTATAGCAATCAGCCCCAGCATTTT. Translation gives CASSQLEFKQGYSNQPQHF.

The chain uses TRBV24-1 and TRBJ2-1; 8 bases fit TRBD1. The CDR3 extends over 20 amino acids. Per germline, CDR1 KGHDR and CDR2 SFDVKD. V trimming: 0 bases; J trimming: 0 bases; junction bases outside the gene matches: 12. The CDR3 DNA reads as TGTGCCACCAGTGATTTGGCAGGGGGCCCCCTATTTAGCTCCTACAATGAGCAGTTCTTC. It codes for CATSDLAGGPLFSSYNEQFF.

The gene calls are TRBV28 and TRBJ2-3, with D tentatively TRBD1 (5 bases). Germline CDR1 and CDR2: MDHEN and SYDVKM. This CDR3 region has 16 residues. V dropped 6 bases and J dropped 0 bases, with 16 bases sitting between them. The CDR3 DNA follows: TGTGCCAGCAGCGATGGACAACCCATTAGCACAGATACGCAGTATTTT. Amino acid sequence: CASSDGQPISTDTQYF.

V and J are TRBV29-1 and TRBJ2-2, with TRBD2 matching over 9 bases. The J segment lost 7 bases and the V segment lost 0 bases, leaving 15 bases of the junction unmatched. The CDR3 has 18 amino acids. Germline V gene lookup returns CDR1 SQVTM and CDR2 ANQGSEA. CDR3 loop: CSVEDTNWASGKGGELFF. The CDR3 bases are TGCAGCGTTGAAGATACAAATTGGGCTAGCGGGAAAGGCGGGGAGCTGTTTTTT.

Details on this clonotype: One junction end disagrees with the germline gene, perhaps due to a read error. This chain connects TRBV4-2 to TRBJ2-7; D is undetermined. CDR1 is LGHNA and CDR2 is YNFKEQ in the germline V gene. CDR3 length: 14 residues. In DNA form, the CDR3 reads TGTGCCAGCAGCCAAGACGGTAGCTCCTACGTGCAGTACTTC. It yields the protein CASSQDGSSYVQYF.